The 23 T cell receptor beta chains given below trace back to one sample, sequenced in a study of beta chain features in type 1 diabetes. cDNA synthesis used the whole RNA isolate, giving expressed TCRB sequences. Only in-frame clones appear in the TCRdb table, and some are missing; sequencing was by immunoSEQ multiplex PCR. The sample has about 140,000 clones; about 7% are singletons. Sequenced: central memory CD4+ T cells from blood. The receptors stem from a woman aged 25 to 39 in good health.

The chain joins TRBV19 to TRBJ2-1; 7 nucleotides line up with TRBD2. The CDR3 runs to 14 residues. V gave up 4 bases and J gave up 5 bases; unmatched junction bases: 5. Germline lookup yields CDR1 LNHDA and CDR2 SQIVND (reference sequence). The CDR3: CASSKTSRDNEQFF. DNA of the CDR3: TGTGCCAGTAGTAAGACTAGCCGGGACAATGAGCAGTTCTTC.

In this sample, this clone turned up a few times. This chain joins TRBV7-9 and TRBJ2-5, with TRBD1 identical over 7 bases. There are 15 residues in the CDR3. In germline, CDR1 is SEHNR, CDR2 FQNEAQ (reference sequence). J lost 1 base, V lost 1 base, and 3 bases had no gene match. The CDR3 protein is CASSLETGPQETQYF. DNA of the CDR3: TGTGCCAGCAGCTTAGAGACAGGGCCCCAAGAGACCCAGTACTTC.

The chain joins TRBV7-3 to TRBJ2-1, with TRBD2 matching over 10 bases. J lost 6 bases, V lost 5 bases, and 7 bases had no gene match. The CDR3 has 15 residues. Germline loops: CDR1 SGHTA, CDR2 FQGTGA. CDR3 coding DNA: TGTGCCAGCAGCGACACTAGCGGGACCGCCAATGAGCAGTTCTTC. Protein sequence: CASSDTSGTANEQFF.

A note on this clone: Other DNA sequences from this sample encode an identical CDR3 as well. CDR3 protein: CASSLGTSGLNEQFF. CDR3 bases: TGCGCCAGCAGCTTAGGGACTAGCGGGTTGAATGAGCAGTTCTTC. The genes are TRBV5-1 and TRBJ2-1, with 12 bases identical to TRBD2. The V gene's germline CDR1 is SGHRS and CDR2 YFSETQ. V shed 2 bases and J 7 bases; nucleotides not matched to a gene: 4. The CDR3 extends over 15 amino acids.

This chain connects TRBV28 to TRBJ2-3, with D maybe TRBD2 (5 bases). V gave up 8 bases and J gave up 1 base, with 16 bases separating them. Germline CDR1 is MDHEN and CDR2 is SYDVKM. This CDR3 has 15 amino acids. The CDR3 sequence is CASSISSARTDTQYF. The CDR3 DNA reads as TGTGCCAGCTCAATTAGTAGCGCCCGCACAGATACGCAGTATTTT.

The chain recombines TRBV7-2 with TRBJ2-1, with 11 bases fitting TRBD2. Germline V CDR1 and CDR2: SGHTA, FQGNSA. The junction had 12 bases not matched to a gene; V was cut back by 5 bases and J by 9 bases. The CDR3 length is 16 residues. DNA of the CDR3: TGTGCCAGCAGCGGCGGGGCTAGCGGGAGGCGGAGTGAGCAGTTCTTC. Its translation: CASSGGASGRRSEQFF.

This clone occurred once. CDR3 in DNA: TGTGCCAGCAGCTTAGTATATCGGGTTTCCGACACCGGGGAGCTGTTTTTT. It specifies CASSLVYRVSDTGELFF. The chain couples TRBV7-8 to TRBJ2-2; D gene ambiguous. Trimming cost V 1 base and J 3 bases, with 15 bases left between them. The CDR3 extends over 17 amino acids. Germline V gene data show CDR1 as SGHVS and CDR2 as FQNEAQ.

The gene calls are TRBV29-1 and TRBJ2-1; the match to TRBD2 covers 8 bases. V gave up 7 bases and J gave up 3 bases; unmatched junction bases: 8. Looked up from germline, CDR1 is SQVTM and CDR2 is ANQGSEA. This CDR3 is built from 14 residues. CDR3 sequence (DNA): TGCAGCGGTGATAGCGGGACCCTCTACAATGAGCAGTTCTTC. This translates into CSGDSGTLYNEQFF.

This clone has just a few counts. The rearrangement uses TRBV7-6 and TRBJ2-7; TRBD1 matches 12 bases. V was clipped by 5 bases and J by 5 bases; unmatched bases: 10. The CDR3 runs 16 residues. In germline, CDR1 is SGHVS, CDR2 FNYEAQ. The CDR3, as DNA: TGTGCCAGCAGCCAAACCGCGGGACAGGGGGCCCACGAGCAGTACTTC. This codes for CASSQTAGQGAHEQYF.

In its sample, this clone was seen a few times. The J gene is TRBJ2-6, the V gene TRBV7-2, with D tentatively TRBD1 (6 bases). V was shortened by 1 base and J by 2 bases, with 15 bases between the two germline ends. Looked up from germline, CDR1 is SGHTA and CDR2 is FQGNSA. The CDR3 totals 18 residues. The CDR3 sequence is CASSLVGTPTAGANVLTF. The CDR3 DNA sequence: TGTGCCAGCAGCTTAGTTGGGACACCGACCGCTGGGGCCAACGTCCTGACTTTC.

This clone was recorded at least ten times. This chain connects TRBV6-6 to TRBJ2-5; no clear D gene. V shed 6 bases and J shed 3 bases, with 5 bases lying between them. Per germline, CDR1 MNHNY and CDR2 SVGAGI (reference sequence). The CDR3 consists of 11 residues. CDR3 residues: CASRFEETQYF. The CDR3 bases are TGTGCCAGCAGGTTCGAAGAGACCCAGTACTTC.

This clone has at least ten counts. The chain carries TRBV7-2 and TRBJ2-7; possible D gene TRBD2, 5 bases. Germline CDR1 reads SGHTA; CDR2 reads FQGNSA. Trimming took off 4 bases at V and 0 bases at J, with 10 bases between the two ends. The CDR3 contains 14 residues. In DNA form, the CDR3 reads TGTGCCAGCAGCTCGCAGCGGAGCTCCTACGAGCAGTACTTC. This codes for CASSSQRSSYEQYF.

The chain joins TRBV28 to TRBJ2-5, with 9 bases matching TRBD2. Germline CDR1 and CDR2: MDHEN and SYDVKM. V gave up 3 bases and J gave up 5 bases; unmatched junction bases: 10. CDR3 size: 16 residues. This chain's CDR3 is CASSFFRSGSDETQYF. In DNA form, the CDR3 reads TGTGCCAGCAGTTTTTTCCGTAGCGGGAGTGATGAGACCCAGTACTTC.

This chain joins TRBV28 and TRBJ1-2, with unresolved D. The CDR3 covers 15 residues. V lost 2 bases and J lost 2, with 12 bases in between. Germline CDR1 MDHEN, CDR2 SYDVKM. The CDR3 DNA follows: TGTGCCAGCAGTTTAGTGCGCCAGGCCAACTATGGCTACACCTTC. Protein sequence: CASSLVRQANYGYTF.

This clone appeared many times. The chain has TRBV28 and TRBJ2-1; 8 nucleotides match TRBD2. The CDR3 runs to 13 residues. After removal of 6 bases from V and 12 bases from J, the junction contained 10 bases not matched to a gene. CDR1 is MDHEN, CDR2 SYDVKM, per germline. The CDR3 loop reads CASSQSGRGWQFF. The CDR3 DNA sequence: TGTGCCAGCAGCCAGAGCGGGAGAGGATGGCAGTTCTTC.

The genes are TRBV6-5 and TRBJ2-7, with TRBD1 matching over 9 bases. This CDR3 has 15 residues. Germline values: CDR1 MNHEY, CDR2 SVGAGI. The V gene end was trimmed by 0 bases and the J gene end by 3 bases; junction bases not matched to a gene: 3. The CDR3 sequence is CASSYSWGQGYEQYF. The CDR3 bases are TGTGCCAGCAGTTACTCCTGGGGACAGGGCTACGAGCAGTACTTC.

As to this clone: A much larger clone differs from this one at a single base, so this may be a read error. V usage is TRBV7-6 and J usage is TRBJ2-7; TRBD1 agrees at 7 bases. The V segment lost 5 bases and the J segment 3 bases; nucleotides outside the gene matches: 1. This CDR3 is built from 12 residues. Germline lookup yields CDR1 SGHVS and CDR2 FNYEAQ. CDR3 nucleotides: TGTGCCAGCAGCCGACAGGGCTACGAGCAGTACTTC. This codes for CASSRQGYEQYF.

V is TRBV19 and J is TRBJ2-6, with 8 bases aligning to TRBD2. Germline CDR1 and CDR2: LNHDA and SQIVND (reference sequence). This CDR3 comprises 16 residues. J was trimmed by 2 bases and V by 1 base; bases with no gene match: 1. Written as DNA, the CDR3 is TGTGCCAGTAGTATAGGCGGGAGGACTGGGGCCAACGTCCTGACTTTC. This translates into CASSIGGRTGANVLTF.

The rearrangement joins TRBV15 to TRBJ2-3; TRBD1 is a possible D gene (5 bases). The ends were cut back, 0 bases at V and 4 bases at J, with 14 bases in the middle. The CDR3 has 16 amino acids. CDR1 and CDR2 from the germline V gene are LNHNV and YYDKDF (reference sequence). The CDR3 coding sequence is TGTGCCACCAGCAGAGATCTCAGGGTAGGAGCAGATACGCAGTATTTT. Its translation: CATSRDLRVGADTQYF.

There are a few counts of this clone. V is TRBV7-2 and J is TRBJ2-3; 8 nucleotides agree with TRBD2. The CDR3 spans 17 residues. With 10 bases clipped from V and 4 bases from J, the junction kept 19 bases outside the gene matches. Germline V gene data show CDR1 as SGHTA and CDR2 as FQGNSA. The CDR3 region is CATHIEPAGAVADTQYF. CDR3 bases: TGTGCCACCCACATAGAGCCAGCGGGAGCAGTCGCAGATACGCAGTATTTT.

This clone showed up just a few times. This chain links TRBV14 with TRBJ2-3; D gene ambiguous. Germline CDR1 SGHDN, CDR2 FVKESK. V lost 0 bases and J 1 base, leaving 5 bases between the germline ends. CDR3 size: 14 residues. As DNA, the CDR3 is TGTGCCAGCAGCCAAGATCTAGGCACAGATACGCAGTATTTT. Its translation: CASSQDLGTDTQYF.

The sample holds a few counts of this clone. The chain employs TRBV7-2 and TRBJ2-1, with 12 bases that match TRBD2. J lost 7 bases, V lost 8 bases, and 12 bases had no gene match. The CDR3 runs 16 residues. Germline assignment: CDR1 SGHTA and CDR2 FQGNSA. The CDR3 here is CASPVNSGTSGNEQFF. For the CDR3, the DNA is TGTGCCAGCCCCGTTAATTCCGGGACTAGCGGGAATGAGCAGTTCTTC.

The chain recombines TRBV7-3 with TRBJ1-1; TRBD1 matches at 11 bases. V trimming: 5 bases; J trimming: 11 bases; junction bases outside the gene matches: 10. The CDR3 sequence is 14 residues long. In germline, CDR1 is SGHTA, CDR2 FQGTGA. The CDR3 spells CASSPDRGLEGAFF. The CDR3, as DNA: TGTGCCAGCAGCCCGGACAGGGGGCTCGAGGGCGCTTTCTTT. Drawing the rest from reference TRBV7-3 and TRBJ1-1, the complete variable domain is GAGVSQTPSNKVTEKGKYVELRCDPISGHTALYWYRQSLGQGPEFLIYFQGTGAADDSGLPNDRFFAVRPEGSVSTLKIQRTERGDSAVYLCASSPDRGLEGAFFGQGTRLTVV.